Shown below are 9 T cell receptor beta chains from a single sample sequenced in a study of T-cell reconstitution after alpha-beta-depleted transplantation in children. During its preparation, the TCRbeta library received unique molecular identifiers. TCRdb itself ran the PCR reads through MiXCR, one entry per CDR3 protein. The sample has about 410,000 distinct CDR3 sequences; roughly 21% are singletons. Sequences were derived from PBMCs from the stem cell graft donor, sampled from the stem cell graft. All receptors come from a human donor who donated a stem cell graft to a child with acute myeloid leukemia.

The J gene is TRBJ2-1, the V gene TRBV7-6, with TRBD2 matching over 10 bases. V trimming: 5 bases; J trimming: 8 bases; junction bases outside the gene matches: 18. This CDR3 is 18 amino acids long. Germline V gene lookup returns CDR1 SGHVS and CDR2 FNYEAQ. The CDR3 nucleotides read TGTGCCAGCAGCCAAGGCGCTCCGGGACTAGCGAGTTCCTATGAGCAGTTCTTC. This codes for CASSQGAPGLASSYEQFF. The whole variable domain, filled in from reference TRBV7-6 and TRBJ2-1, reads GAGVSQSPRYKVTKRGQDVALRCDPISGHVSLYWYRQALGQGPEFLTYFNYEAQQDKSGLPNDRFSAERPEGSISTLTIQRTEQRDSAMYRCASSQGAPGLASSYEQFFGPGTRLTVL.

Only a few counts were recorded for this clonotype. The rearrangement uses TRBV15 and TRBJ2-6; D gene ambiguous. Germline assignment: CDR1 LNHNV and CDR2 YYDKDF (reference sequence). CDR3 length: 16 residues. Trimming removed 3 bases from V and 1 base from J, with 10 bases in between. The CDR3 protein is CATSRGDPSGANVLTF. DNA for the CDR3: TGTGCCACCAGCAGGGGCGACCCTTCTGGGGCCAACGTCCTGACTTTC.

This clonotype was detected many times. The V gene is TRBV12-3 or TRBV12-4, the J gene TRBJ2-5; tentative D call: TRBD1 (6 bases). CDR3 length: 15 amino acids. The V and J ends lost 5 bases and 5 bases respectively, with 18 bases between them. Here the CDR3 reads CASSPLVAGVETQYF. CDR3 coding DNA: TGTGCCAGCAGTCCCCTGGTGGCAGGGGTGGAGACCCAGTACTTC.

V usage is TRBV15 and J usage is TRBJ1-5; tentative D call: TRBD1 (6 bases). V was pared by 0 bases and J by 4 bases, with 10 bases between. Germline assignment: CDR1 LNHNV and CDR2 YYDKDF (reference sequence). This CDR3 is built from 15 residues. Here the CDR3 DNA reads TGTGCCACCAGCAGAGATCGGGGGCTAAATCAGCCCCAGCATTTT. Protein product: CATSRDRGLNQPQHF.

Only a few counts were recorded for this clonotype. The CDR3: CSARDQSPRNEQFF. DNA of the CDR3: TGCAGTGCTAGAGATCAAAGCCCGCGGAATGAGCAGTTCTTC. The rearrangement joins TRBV20-1 to TRBJ2-1; D ambiguous. This CDR3 region has 14 residues. The ends were cut back, 0 bases at V and 7 bases at J, with 13 bases in the middle. The V gene's germline CDR1 is DFQATT and CDR2 SNEGSKA (reference sequence).

This chain joins TRBV7-2 and TRBJ2-3; D might be TRBD1 (6 bases). CDR3 length: 13 amino acids. Germline-derived CDR1 and CDR2 are SGHTA and FQGNSA. The ends were cut back, 3 bases at V and 3 bases at J, with 7 bases in the middle. The CDR3 reads CASSFDRTDTQYF. The CDR3 DNA reads TGTGCCAGCAGCTTCGACAGGACAGATACGCAGTATTTT.

This clonotype has more than one count but fewer than ten. This rearrangement joins TRBV7-2 to TRBJ1-5, with D unresolved. Per the germline V gene, CDR1 is SGHTA and CDR2 is FQGNSA. This CDR3 is built from 13 residues. Trimming removed 5 bases from V and 6 bases from J, with 11 bases in between. In DNA, the CDR3 is TGTGCCAGCAGCGGGGAGTTTAGTCAGCCCCAGCATTTT. Translated: CASSGEFSQPQHF.

The rearrangement joins TRBV3-1 to TRBJ2-1; D possibly corresponds to TRBD2 (5 bases). Germline loops: CDR1 LGHDT, CDR2 YNNKEL (reference sequence). The germline V and J ends were trimmed by 3 bases and 4 bases, with 7 bases remaining between them. This CDR3 is built from 13 residues. Here the CDR3 reads CASSHTRYNEQFF. For the CDR3, the DNA is TGTGCCAGCAGCCATACTAGGTACAATGAGCAGTTCTTC.

This chain connects TRBV4-3 to TRBJ2-7, with D perhaps TRBD1 (6 bases). CDR3 length: 12 residues. Germline CDR1 is LGHNA and CDR2 is YSLEER. Trimming took off 3 bases at V and 6 bases at J, with 9 bases between the two ends. The CDR3 protein is CASSHIRGEQYF. The CDR3 DNA is TGCGCCAGCAGCCATATCAGGGGCGAGCAGTACTTC.